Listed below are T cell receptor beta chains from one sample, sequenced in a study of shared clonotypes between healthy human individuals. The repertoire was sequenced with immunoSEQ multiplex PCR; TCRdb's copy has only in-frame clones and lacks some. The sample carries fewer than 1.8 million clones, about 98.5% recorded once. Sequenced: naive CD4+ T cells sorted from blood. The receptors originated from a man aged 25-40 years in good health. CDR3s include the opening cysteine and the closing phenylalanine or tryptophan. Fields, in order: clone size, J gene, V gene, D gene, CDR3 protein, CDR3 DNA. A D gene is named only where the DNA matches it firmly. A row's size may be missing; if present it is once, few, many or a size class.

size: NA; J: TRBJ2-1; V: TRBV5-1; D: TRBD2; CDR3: CASSLGVFSVASGRANEQFF; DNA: TGCGCCAGCAGCTTGGGAGTTTTTTCTGTGGCTAGCGGGAGGGCCAATGAGCAGTTCTTC
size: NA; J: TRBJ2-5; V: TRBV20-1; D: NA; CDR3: CSARGIETQYF; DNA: TGCAGTGCTAGAGGCATTGAGACCCAGTACTTC
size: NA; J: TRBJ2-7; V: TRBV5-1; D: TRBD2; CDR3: CASSGTSGSRGEQYF; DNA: TGCGCCAGCAGCGGGACTAGCGGGAGTCGGGGCGAGCAGTACTTC
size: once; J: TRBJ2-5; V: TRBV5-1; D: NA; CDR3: CASSLVVEETQYF; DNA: TGCGCCAGCAGCTTGGTAGTAGAAGAGACCCAGTACTTC
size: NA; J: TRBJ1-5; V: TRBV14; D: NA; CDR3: CASSQSLDRNSNQPQHF; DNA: TGTGCCAGCAGCCAATCCCTGGACAGAAATAGCAATCAGCCCCAGCATTTT
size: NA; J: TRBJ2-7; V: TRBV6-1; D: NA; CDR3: CAWHRMRLSEQYF; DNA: TGTGCCTGGCACCGAATGAGACTGTCCGAGCAGTACTTC
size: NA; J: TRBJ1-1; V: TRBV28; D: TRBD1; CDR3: CASSWTGLVTEAFF; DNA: TGTGCCAGCTCCTGGACAGGTTTGGTAACTGAAGCTTTCTTT
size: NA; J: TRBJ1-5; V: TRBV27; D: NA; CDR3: CASRPQGREGQPQHF; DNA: TGTGCCAGCAGGCCTCAGGGAAGAGAGGGTCAGCCCCAGCATTTT
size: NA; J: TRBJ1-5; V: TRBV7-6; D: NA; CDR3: CASSSGDYNQPQHF; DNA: TGTGCCAGCAGCTCCGGGGACTACAATCAGCCCCAGCATTTT
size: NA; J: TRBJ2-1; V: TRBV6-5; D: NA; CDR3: CASSYERGFYNEQFF; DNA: TGTGCCAGCAGTTACGAACGGGGATTCTACAATGAGCAGTTCTTC
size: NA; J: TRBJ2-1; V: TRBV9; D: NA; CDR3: CASSVDLGSYNEQFF; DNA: TGTGCCAGCAGCGTAGATTTAGGGTCCTACAATGAGCAGTTCTTC
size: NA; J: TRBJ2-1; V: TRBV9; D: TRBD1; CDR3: CASSARGQGSYNEQFF; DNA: TGTGCCAGCAGCGCAAGGGGACAGGGCTCCTACAATGAGCAGTTCTTC
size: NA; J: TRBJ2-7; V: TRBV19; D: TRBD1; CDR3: CASSPGQGQTIPYF; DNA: TGTGCCAGTAGTCCCGGACAGGGACAAACTATTCCGTACTTC
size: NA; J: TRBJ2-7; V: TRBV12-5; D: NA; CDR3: CASGSGDEQYF; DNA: TGTGCTAGTGGCTCAGGGGACGAGCAGTACTTC
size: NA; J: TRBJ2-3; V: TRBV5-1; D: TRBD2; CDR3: CASSLATSGTRTDTQYF; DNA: TGCGCCAGCAGCTTGGCGACTAGCGGGACTAGGACAGATACGCAGTATTTT
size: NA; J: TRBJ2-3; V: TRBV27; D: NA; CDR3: CASRAPPYSTQYF; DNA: TGTGCCAGCAGAGCCCCTCCGTATAGTACGCAGTATTTT
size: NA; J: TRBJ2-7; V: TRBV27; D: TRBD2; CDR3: CASSSRLAGDYEQYF; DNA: TGTGCCAGCAGTTCCCGACTAGCGGGAGACTACGAGCAGTACTTC
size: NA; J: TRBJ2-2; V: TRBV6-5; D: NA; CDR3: CASSSRDKNTGELFF; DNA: TGTGCCAGCAGCAGCCGGGACAAGAACACCGGGGAGCTGTTTTTT
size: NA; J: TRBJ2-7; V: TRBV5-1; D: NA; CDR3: CASSFPGSANEQYF; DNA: TGCGCCAGCAGCTTTCCAGGGTCGGCCAACGAGCAGTACTTC
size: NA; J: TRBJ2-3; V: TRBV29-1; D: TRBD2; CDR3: CSVEREETDTQYF; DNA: TGCAGCGTTGAGCGGGAGGAAACAGATACGCAGTATTTT